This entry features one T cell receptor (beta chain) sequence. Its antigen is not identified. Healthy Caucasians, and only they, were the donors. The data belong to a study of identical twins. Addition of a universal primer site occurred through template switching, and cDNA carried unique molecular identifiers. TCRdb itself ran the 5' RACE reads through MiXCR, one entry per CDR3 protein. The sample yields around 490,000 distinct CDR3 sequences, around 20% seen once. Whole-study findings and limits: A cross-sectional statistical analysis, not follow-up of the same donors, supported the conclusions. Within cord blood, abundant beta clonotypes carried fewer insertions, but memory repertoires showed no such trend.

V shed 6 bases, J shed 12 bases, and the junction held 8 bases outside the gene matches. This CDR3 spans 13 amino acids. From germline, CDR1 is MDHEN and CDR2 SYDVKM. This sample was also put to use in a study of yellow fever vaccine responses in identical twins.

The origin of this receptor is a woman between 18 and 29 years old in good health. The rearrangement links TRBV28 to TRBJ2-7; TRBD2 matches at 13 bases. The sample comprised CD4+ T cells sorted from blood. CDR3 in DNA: TGTGCCAGCAGCCTGACTAGCGGGAGGCCAAGGTACTTC. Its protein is CASSLTSGRPRYF. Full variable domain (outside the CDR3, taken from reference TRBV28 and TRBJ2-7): DVKVTQSSRYLVKRTGEKVFLECVQDMDHENMFWYRQDPGLGLRLIYFSYDVKMKEKGDIPEGYSVSREKKERFSLILESASTNQTSMYLCASSLTSGRPRYFGPGTRLTVT.